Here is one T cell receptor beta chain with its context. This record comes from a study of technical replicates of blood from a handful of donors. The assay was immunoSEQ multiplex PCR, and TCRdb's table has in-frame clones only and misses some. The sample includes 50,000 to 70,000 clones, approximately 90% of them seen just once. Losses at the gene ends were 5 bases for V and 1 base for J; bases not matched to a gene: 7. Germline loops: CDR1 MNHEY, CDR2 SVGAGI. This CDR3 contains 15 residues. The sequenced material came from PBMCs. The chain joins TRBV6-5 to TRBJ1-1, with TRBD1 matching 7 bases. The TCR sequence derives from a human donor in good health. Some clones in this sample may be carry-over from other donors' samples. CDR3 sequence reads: CASSNAGTANTEAFF. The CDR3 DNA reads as TGTGCCAGCAGTAATGCCGGGACAGCGAACACTGAAGCTTTCTTT.